The clone carrying this T cell receptor (beta chain) was counted at least ten times. The antigen is not known. The CDR3 is 15 amino acids. The ends lost 5 bases at V and 4 bases at J; junction bases unmatched: 7. Germline CDR1 and CDR2: SGHTA and FQGNSA. This sample's time point: sample taken at primary tumor resection. Samples came from 70 to 80 TRACERx patients with untreated early-stage lung cancer. Whole RNA obtained from tumor, nontumor lung or frozen PBMC underwent sequencing without sorting. This sample was included in a study of spatial heterogeneity in lung cancer. Study-wide results and limits: Ubiquitous, expanded tumor-derived TCRs were more frequently observed in blood at resection than at follow-up.

Every molecule of TCR cDNA had its own unique molecular identifier. TCRdb independently ran MiXCR on the 5' RACE reads; one entry per CDR3 protein. The sample carries 45,000 to 55,000 distinct CDR3 sequences, about 5.8% recorded once. Sequencing was performed on PBMCs, taken at surgery. The chain uses TRBV7-2 and TRBJ2-1; the match to TRBD2 covers 8 bases. This TCR was sampled from a male donor with early-stage non-small cell lung cancer. CDR3 DNA sequence: TGTGCCAGCAGCGTTGGCGCTAGCGGGTACAATGAGCAGTTCTTC. This codes for CASSVGASGYNEQFF.